Listed below are T cell receptor beta chains from one sample, sequenced in a study of shared clonotypes between healthy human individuals. Profiling relied on immunoSEQ multiplex PCR, and the TCRdb table lists in-frame clones only, not all of them. The data show some 800,000 clones, with about 91% seen just once and nearly 25% held by the top ten. Material: naive CD8+ T cells sorted from blood. The receptors originated from a man aged 25 to 40 in good health. CDR3s include the opening cysteine and the closing phenylalanine or tryptophan. A D gene is named only where the DNA matches it firmly. Clone size is stated in some rows and not others, as once, few, many or a class when expanded.

V,size,J,D,CDR3,DNA
TRBV27,NA,TRBJ2-2,NA,CASSWGPNTGELFF,TGTGCCAGCAGTTGGGGGCCGAACACCGGGGAGCTGTTTTTT
TRBV11-3,NA,TRBJ2-1,NA,CASSLIPRAEQFF,TGTGCCAGCAGCCTAATCCCCAGGGCCGAGCAGTTCTTC
TRBV5-4,NA,TRBJ2-7,NA,CASSFRPKYEQYF,TGTGCCAGCAGCTTCCGTCCTAAATACGAGCAGTACTTC
TRBV15,NA,TRBJ2-1,TRBD2,CATSSKFGTSVDNEQFF,TGTGCCACCAGCAGTAAATTCGGGACTAGCGTAGACAATGAGCAGTTCTTC
TRBV27,NA,TRBJ2-7,TRBD2,CASSPLGLAGSYEQYF,TGTGCCAGCAGTCCCCTGGGGCTAGCGGGATCCTACGAGCAGTACTTC
TRBV10-1,NA,TRBJ2-3,NA,CASSESSPSSDLTDTQYF,TGCGCCAGCAGTGAGTCGAGTCCTAGTAGCGATCTCACAGATACGCAGTATTTT
TRBV27,NA,TRBJ2-7,TRBD1,CASSFGQGMYEQYF,TGTGCCAGCAGTTTCGGACAGGGGATGTACGAGCAGTACTTC
TRBV27,NA,TRBJ2-1,NA,CASSLVGWDNEQFF,TGTGCCAGCAGTTTGGTTGGTTGGGACAATGAGCAGTTCTTC
TRBV11-2,NA,TRBJ2-7,TRBD2,CASSLGSGREQYF,TGTGCCAGCAGCTTAGGGTCCGGGAGGGAGCAGTACTTC
TRBV11-3,NA,TRBJ2-2,NA,CASSPPGTGELFF,TGTGCCAGCAGCCCTCCGGGTACCGGGGAGCTGTTTTTT
TRBV19,NA,TRBJ2-7,NA,CASSIGWGPSYEQYF,TGTGCCAGTAGTATTGGGTGGGGGCCCTCCTACGAGCAGTACTTC
TRBV5-1,NA,TRBJ2-1,TRBD2,CASSLVGSSGHNEQFF,TGCGCCAGCAGCTTGGTGGGGTCTAGCGGGCACAATGAGCAGTTCTTC
TRBV14,NA,TRBJ2-1,NA,CATTRSSSSYNEQFF,TGTGCCACCACCCGATCTAGCTCCTCCTACAATGAGCAGTTCTTC
TRBV19,NA,TRBJ1-2,NA,CASSTWGEDFGYTF,TGTGCCAGTAGTACTTGGGGTGAGGATTTTGGCTACACCTTC
TRBV27,NA,TRBJ2-7,NA,CASSRAGEQYF,TGTGCCAGCAGTCGGGCGGGGGAGCAGTACTTC
TRBV19,NA,TRBJ2-1,NA,CASSMGGYNEQFF,TGTGCCAGTAGTATGGGGGGCTACAATGAGCAGTTCTTC
TRBV5-4,once,TRBJ2-7,TRBD1,CASSLRDRDSYEQYF,TGTGCCAGCAGCTTGCGGGACAGGGATTCCTACGAGCAGTACTTC
TRBV6-6,NA,TRBJ2-7,TRBD1,CASSGTADLYEQYF,TGTGCCAGCAGCGGGACAGCTGACCTATACGAGCAGTACTTC
TRBV11-2,NA,TRBJ2-7,TRBD1,CASSLRDRAIHEQYF,TGTGCCAGCAGCTTGCGGGACAGGGCGATCCACGAGCAGTACTTC
TRBV7-2,NA,TRBJ1-3,NA,CASSSQRNGNTIYF,TGTGCCAGCAGCTCGCAGAGGAATGGAAACACCATATATTTT
TRBV5-5,NA,TRBJ2-1,TRBD1,CASSPGTDPWGNEQFF,TGTGCCAGCAGCCCCGGGACAGACCCCTGGGGGAATGAGCAGTTCTTC
TRBV25-1,NA,TRBJ2-1,TRBD1,CASSEVRTGSYFEQFF,TGTGCCAGCAGTGAAGTGAGGACAGGGTCATACTTTGAGCAGTTCTTC
TRBV7-3,NA,TRBJ2-1,TRBD1,CASSPTGGNEQFF,TGTGCCAGCAGCCCGACAGGGGGCAATGAGCAGTTCTTC
TRBV6-5,NA,TRBJ2-3,TRBD1,CASSLGGPPQYF,TGTGCCAGCAGCCTAGGGGGCCCTCCGCAGTATTTT
TRBV5-1,NA,TRBJ2-2,NA,CASSPQGNTGELFF,TGCGCCAGCAGCCCGCAGGGGAACACCGGGGAGCTGTTTTTT
TRBV5-4,NA,TRBJ1-4,NA,CASSLEAGDEKLFF,TGTGCCAGCAGCTTGGAGGCAGGGGACGAAAAACTGTTTTTT
TRBV4-3,NA,TRBJ2-1,TRBD2,CASSEWTERESLSNEQFF,TGCGCCAGCAGCGAATGGACAGAGCGGGAGAGTTTATCCAATGAGCAGTTCTTC
TRBV6-5,NA,TRBJ2-3,TRBD2,CASSSSGGGPDTQYF,TGTGCCAGCAGTTCCTCGGGAGGAGGACCAGATACGCAGTATTTT
TRBV28,NA,TRBJ1-1,NA,CASSFSPGRHNTEAFF,TGTGCCAGCAGTTTCAGCCCAGGGAGGCATAACACTGAAGCTTTCTTT
TRBV27,once,TRBJ1-1,NA,CASSLLRTFNTEAFF,TGTGCCAGCAGTTTATTAAGAACCTTCAACACTGAAGCTTTCTTT
TRBV11-2,NA,TRBJ2-1,NA,CASSLGSLGYNEQFF,TGTGCCAGCAGCTTAGGGTCACTGGGCTACAATGAGCAGTTCTTC
TRBV5-4,NA,TRBJ1-2,NA,CASSLRQRLNYGYTF,TGTGCCAGCAGCTTAAGACAGCGACTGAACTATGGCTACACCTTC
TRBV4-1,NA,TRBJ2-7,TRBD2,CASSVGAGGNYEQYF,TGCGCCAGCAGCGTGGGAGCGGGAGGGAACTACGAGCAGTACTTC
TRBV7-6,once,TRBJ2-5,NA,CASSLAAGLRDETQYF,TGTGCCAGCAGCTTAGCGGCAGGGTTGAGAGACGAGACCCAGTACTTC
TRBV7-2,NA,TRBJ1-2,NA,CASSWTDGYTF,TGTGCCAGCAGCTGGACAGATGGCTACACCTTC
TRBV7-9,NA,TRBJ1-1,NA,CASSLSPDSLNTEAFF,TGTGCCAGCAGCTTATCCCCGGACAGTTTGAACACTGAAGCTTTCTTT
TRBV27,NA,TRBJ1-1,TRBD1,CASSFGTGGFTEAFF,TGTGCCAGCAGTTTCGGGACAGGGGGCTTCACTGAAGCTTTCTTT
TRBV28,NA,TRBJ2-7,NA,CASSRPGLDGYEQYF,TGTGCCAGCAGTCGCCCCGGTCTTGACGGCTACGAGCAGTACTTC
TRBV5-1,NA,TRBJ2-7,TRBD1,CASSAGTGVYEQYF,TGCGCCAGCAGCGCCGGGACAGGGGTCTACGAGCAGTACTTC
TRBV4-3,NA,TRBJ2-7,TRBD1,CASSQETGGSYEQYF,TGCGCCAGCAGCCAAGAAACAGGGGGCTCCTACGAGCAGTACTTC
TRBV27,NA,TRBJ2-2,NA,CASTLTVGSGELFF,TGTGCCAGCACTTTGACTGTGGGGTCCGGGGAGCTGTTTTTT